One and the same sample provided the 16 T cell receptor beta chains below, sequenced in a study of blood T cell repertoires in COVID-19. Repertoires were generated with immunoSEQ multiplex PCR, while TCRdb's copy carries only in-frame clones and drops some. The sample consists of almost 95,000 clones, around 90% of them appearing once. Sequenced material: peripheral blood. These TCRs come from a woman aged 60-75 years with COVID-19, enrolled during active disease.

The V call is TRBV6-1, the J call TRBJ2-1; 13 positions match TRBD2. Trimming took 1 base from V and 4 from J; bases not matched to a gene: 4. Germline CDR1 and CDR2: MNHNS and SASEGT. This CDR3 region has 17 residues. The CDR3 region is CASSEGRLAGGYNEQFF. In DNA, the CDR3 is TGTGCCAGCAGTGAAGGACGACTAGCGGGGGGTTACAATGAGCAGTTCTTC.

This chain links TRBV25-1 with TRBJ1-2, with 8 nucleotides matching TRBD1. The CDR3 runs 14 residues. J was trimmed by 8 bases and V by 4 bases; bases with no gene match: 9. CDR1 MGHDK and CDR2 SYGVNS come from the germline V gene. In DNA form, the CDR3 reads TGTGCCAGCAGTGTTGGACAGGGAAGATACGGCTACACCTTC. Translated, it gives CASSVGQGRYGYTF.

The chain links TRBV4-2 to TRBJ2-6, with a possible D match to TRBD1 (5 bases). This CDR3 has 16 amino acids. The V and J ends lost 1 base and 0 bases respectively, with 7 bases between them. CDR1 LGHNA and CDR2 YNFKEQ come from the germline V gene. CDR3 coding DNA: TGTGCCAGCAGCCAAGGACAGAACTCTGGGGCCAACGTCCTGACTTTC. Its translation: CASSQGQNSGANVLTF.

This clone was observed once. The chain links TRBV6-5 to TRBJ1-2, with TRBD1 matching 7 bases. Germline V gene lookup returns CDR1 MNHEY and CDR2 SVGAGI. The J segment lost 7 bases and the V segment lost 7 bases, leaving 12 bases of the junction unmatched. This CDR3 comprises 14 residues. CDR3 in DNA: TGTGCCAGCACCTACCAGGCAGGGGGAGGTGGCTACACCTTC. Protein product: CASTYQAGGGGYTF.

The chain is built from TRBV30 and TRBJ2-1; no firm D call. Germline CDR1 is GTSNPN and CDR2 is SVGIG (reference sequence). Between the trimmed V and J ends, which lost 5 bases and 4 bases, there was a span of 9 bases. The CDR3 has 12 residues. The CDR3 nucleotides read TGTGCCTGGGATACAGTTTACAATGAGCAGTTCTTC. This sequence encodes CAWDTVYNEQFF.

The table lists this clone with a count of one. The J gene is TRBJ2-5, the V gene TRBV9; weak D call: TRBD2 (5 bases). The CDR3 is made up of 13 amino acids. CDR1 is SGDLS, CDR2 YYNGEE, per germline. Trimming cost V 4 bases and J 1 base, with 8 bases left between them. CDR3 sequence (DNA): TGTGCCAGCAGCTTCCGGGGCCAAGAGACCCAGTACTTC. Protein product: CASSFRGQETQYF.

This chain connects TRBV19 to TRBJ2-3, with D perhaps TRBD1 (5 bases). Trimming pared 8 bases from V and 7 bases from J, leaving 10 bases between. CDR3 length: 11 residues. Germline values: CDR1 LNHDA, CDR2 SQIVND (reference sequence). The chain's CDR3 is CASSGWNTQYF. The CDR3 region has the DNA TGTGCCAGTTCAGGGTGGAATACGCAGTATTTT.

V and J are TRBV4-3 and TRBJ2-2; TRBD2 aligns across 12 bases. Per germline, CDR1 LGHNA and CDR2 YSLEER. CDR3 length equals 16 residues. V lost 5 bases to trimming and J lost 3 bases; unmatched junction nucleotides: 4. CDR3 in amino acids: CASSSLAGGYTGELFF. The CDR3 region has the DNA TGCGCCAGCAGCTCGCTAGCGGGGGGGTACACCGGGGAGCTGTTTTTT.

The chain is built from TRBV12-3 or TRBV12-4 and TRBJ1-5; a possible D gene is TRBD1 (6 bases). CDR3 length equals 13 residues. Trimming shortened V by 3 bases and J by 7 bases, and 10 bases separated the two germline ends. This chain's CDR3 is CASSFGGRQPQHF. The CDR3 region has the DNA TGTGCCAGCAGTTTCGGGGGGCGGCAGCCCCAGCATTTT.

The gene calls are TRBV7-9 and TRBJ2-6, with D tentatively TRBD1 (5 bases). This CDR3 spans 15 amino acids. The V end lost 4 bases, the J end lost 2 bases, and 9 bases lay between the germline ends. Germline V gene lookup returns CDR1 SEHNR and CDR2 FQNEAQ (reference sequence). This CDR3 reads CASSSTTAGANVLTF. The CDR3 coding sequence is TGTGCCAGCAGCTCAACGACAGCTGGGGCCAACGTCCTGACTTTC.

This clone was seen once. CDR3 sequence (DNA): TGTGCCAGTAGTATGGGCTCGGGACAGGGCAATACTGAAGCTTTCTTT. Translation gives CASSMGSGQGNTEAFF. V usage is TRBV19 and J usage is TRBJ1-1; 9 nucleotides match TRBD1. This CDR3 has 16 amino acids. The J segment lost 5 bases and the V segment lost 3 bases, leaving 10 bases of the junction unmatched. Germline lookup yields CDR1 LNHDA and CDR2 SQIVND (reference sequence).

The table lists this clone with a count of one. The J gene is TRBJ1-6, the V gene TRBV5-1; TRBD1 agrees at 7 bases. CDR3 length: 14 residues. Germline assignment: CDR1 SGHRS and CDR2 YFSETQ. The V gene end was trimmed by 0 bases and the J gene end by 13 bases; junction bases not matched to a gene: 7. The CDR3 DNA reads as TGCGCCAGCAGCTTGGGGGCAGCACAGGGGCCCCTCCACTTT. It encodes CASSLGAAQGPLHF.

The rearrangement joins TRBV20-1 to TRBJ2-5; D perhaps matches TRBD2 (6 bases). The germline V gene has CDR1 DFQATT and CDR2 SNEGSKA (reference sequence). The CDR3 loop spans 13 amino acids. Trimming took off 6 bases at V and 3 bases at J, with 14 bases between the two ends. The CDR3 DNA sequence: TGCAGTGCGAGTCGTGGGACTGAAGAGACCCAGTACTTC. This encodes CSASRGTEETQYF.

V is TRBV11-2 and J is TRBJ2-3, with 8 bases lining up with TRBD1. The CDR3 sequence is 16 residues long. CDR1 is SGHAT, CDR2 FQNNGV, per germline. V dropped 5 bases and J dropped 1; count of bases not matched to a gene: 8. Here the CDR3 reads CASSPLQQGGTDTQYF. CDR3 DNA: TGTGCCAGCAGCCCCCTCCAACAGGGGGGCACAGATACGCAGTATTTT. Using reference TRBV11-2 and TRBJ2-3 for the parts outside the CDR3, the full variable domain is EAGVAQSPRYKIIEKRQSVAFWCNPISGHATLYWYQQILGQGPKLLIQFQNNGVVDDSQLPKDRFSAERLKGVDSTLKIQPAKLEDSAVYLCASSPLQQGGTDTQYFGPGTRLTVL.

The V gene is TRBV7-2, the J gene TRBJ2-5, with D unclear. The V end was cut by 0 bases, the J end by 1 base, with 6 bases between. The CDR3 totals 14 residues. Germline CDR1 reads SGHTA; CDR2 reads FQGNSA. The CDR3 spells CASSLAQAQETQYF. In DNA, the CDR3 is TGTGCCAGCAGCTTAGCGCAGGCCCAAGAGACCCAGTACTTC. The full variable domain, with the rest looked up from reference TRBV7-2 and TRBJ2-5, is GAGVSQSPSNKVTEKGKDVELRCDPISGHTALYWYRQSLGQGLEFLIYFQGNSAPDKSGLPSDRFSAERTGGSVSTLTIQRTQQEDSAVYLCASSLAQAQETQYFGPGTRLLVL.

The table lists this clone with a count of one. V gene TRBV4-3 combines with J gene TRBJ1-2; the match to TRBD1 covers 10 bases. The V gene end was trimmed by 5 bases and the J gene end by 1 base; junction bases not matched to a gene: 10. Germline assignment: CDR1 LGHNA and CDR2 YSLEER. The CDR3 totals 17 residues. The CDR3 protein is CASSFRGGQGFNYGYTF. CDR3 in DNA: TGCGCCAGCAGCTTCCGAGGGGGACAGGGGTTTAACTATGGCTACACCTTC.